This TCR beta chain was recorded in a study of CD8 T cells in Susac syndrome. Looking at the study overall: When blood was drawn, the patients with Susac syndrome were therapy-naive, on corticosteroids, or on intravenous immunoglobulin alone.

The CDR3 spans 13 residues. Between the trimmed V and J ends, which lost 5 bases and 7 bases, there was a span of 12 bases. With random hexamers, reverse transcription was performed on about 0.45 to 1 ug of RNA. TCRdb re-analysed the immunoSEQ multiplex PCR reads in MiXCR, keeping a single row per CDR3 protein. Of about 120,000 distinct CDR3 sequences detected, around 94% appear once; the ten largest clones hold around 0.28%. Material for sequencing was CD8+ T cells from PBMCs. This chain connects TRBV12-3 or TRBV12-4 to TRBJ2-1; D ambiguous. This clonotype was obtained from a human donor with Susac syndrome. CDR3 nucleotide sequence: TGTGCCAGCAGTCTCCACCCAATAAATGAGCAGTTCTTC. It is translated as CASSLHPINEQFF.